This record covers a single TCR beta chain. Some clones are missing from TCRdb's copy, which holds only in-frame ones; the method was immunoSEQ multiplex PCR. The table includes approximately 42,000 clones, roughly 96% detected once. CDR1 is MNHEY and CDR2 is SMNVEV in the germline V gene (reference sequence). The V end lost 5 bases, the J end lost 0 bases, and 19 bases lay between the germline ends. This CDR3 comprises 17 residues. The sample is drawn from a study of T cell clonotyping in hematopoietic cell transplantation. The rearrangement joins TRBV27 to TRBJ1-1, with D possibly matching TRBD1 (6 bases). This sequence was found in a man between 25 and 39 years old in good health. Some clones in this sample may be carry-over from other donors' samples. Input material: peripheral blood mononuclear cells. CDR3 nucleotides: TGTGCCAGCAGTCCCTCCCCGGTGGGGACAATGAACACTGAAGCTTTCTTT. Translated, it gives CASSPSPVGTMNTEAFF.